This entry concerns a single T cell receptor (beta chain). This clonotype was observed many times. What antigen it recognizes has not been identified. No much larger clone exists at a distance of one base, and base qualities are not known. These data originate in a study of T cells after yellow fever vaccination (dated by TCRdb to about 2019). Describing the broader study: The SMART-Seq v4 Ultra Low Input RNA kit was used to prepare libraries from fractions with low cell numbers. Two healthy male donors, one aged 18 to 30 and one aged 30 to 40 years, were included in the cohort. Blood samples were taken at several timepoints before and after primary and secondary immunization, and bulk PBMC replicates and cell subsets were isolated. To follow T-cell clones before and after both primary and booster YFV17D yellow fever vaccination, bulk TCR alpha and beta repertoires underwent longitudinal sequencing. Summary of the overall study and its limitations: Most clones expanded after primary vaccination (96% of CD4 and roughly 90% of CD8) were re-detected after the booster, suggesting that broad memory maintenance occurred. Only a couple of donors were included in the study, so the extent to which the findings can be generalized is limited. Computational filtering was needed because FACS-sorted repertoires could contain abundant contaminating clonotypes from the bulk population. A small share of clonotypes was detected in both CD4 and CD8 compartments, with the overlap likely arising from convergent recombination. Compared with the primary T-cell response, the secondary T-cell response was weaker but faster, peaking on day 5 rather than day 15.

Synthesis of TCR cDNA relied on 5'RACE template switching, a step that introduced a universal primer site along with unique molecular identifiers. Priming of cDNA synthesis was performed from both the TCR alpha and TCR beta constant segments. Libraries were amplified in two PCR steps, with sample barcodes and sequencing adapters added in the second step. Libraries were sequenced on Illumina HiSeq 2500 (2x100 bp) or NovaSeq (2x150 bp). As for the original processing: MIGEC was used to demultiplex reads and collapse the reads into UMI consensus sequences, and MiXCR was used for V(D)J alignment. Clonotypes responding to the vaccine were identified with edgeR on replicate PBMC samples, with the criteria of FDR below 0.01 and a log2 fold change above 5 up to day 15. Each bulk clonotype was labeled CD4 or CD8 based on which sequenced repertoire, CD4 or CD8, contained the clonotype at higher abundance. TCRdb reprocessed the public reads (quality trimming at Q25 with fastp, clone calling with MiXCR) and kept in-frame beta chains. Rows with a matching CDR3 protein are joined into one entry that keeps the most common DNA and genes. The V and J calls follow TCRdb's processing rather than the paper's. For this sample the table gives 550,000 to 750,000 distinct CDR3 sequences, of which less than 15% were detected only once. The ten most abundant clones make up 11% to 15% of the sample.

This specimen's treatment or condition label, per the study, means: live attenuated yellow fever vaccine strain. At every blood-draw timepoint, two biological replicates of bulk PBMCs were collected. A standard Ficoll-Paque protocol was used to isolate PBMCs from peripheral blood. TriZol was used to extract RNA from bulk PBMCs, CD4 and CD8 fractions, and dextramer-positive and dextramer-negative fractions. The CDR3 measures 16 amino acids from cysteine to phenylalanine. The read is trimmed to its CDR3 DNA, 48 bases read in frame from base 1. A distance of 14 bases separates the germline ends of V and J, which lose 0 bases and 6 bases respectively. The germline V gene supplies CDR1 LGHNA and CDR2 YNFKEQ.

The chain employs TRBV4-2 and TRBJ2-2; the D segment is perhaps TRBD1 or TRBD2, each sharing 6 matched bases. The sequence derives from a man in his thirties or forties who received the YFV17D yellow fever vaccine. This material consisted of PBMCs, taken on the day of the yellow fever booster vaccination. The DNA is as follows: TGTGCCAGCAGCCAAGAAGGGGGGTTTGCTGCCGGGGAGCTGTTTTTT. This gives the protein CASSQEGGFAAGELFF.